A single TCR beta chain is shown here with its context. What it binds is not known. The data were obtained in a study of PD-1 blockade in classical Hodgkin lymphoma. The overall study: Patients in the cohort were put on intravenous nivolumab, 3 mg/kg every 2 weeks.

The repertoire was sequenced with immunoSEQ multiplex PCR; TCRdb's copy has only in-frame clones and lacks some. The sample carries 20,000 to 25,000 clones, more than 75% recorded once. Time point meaning: cycle 4 day 1 (C4D1), after less than 7 weeks of nivolumab. With no exception, relapse followed autologous stem cell transplantation in all patients, and brentuximab vedotin exposure varied. Study-wide points: Newly diagnosed patients and complete responders had comparable diversity at baseline. It was reported that newly diagnosed patients had less baseline TCR diversity than healthy donors. Exclusion was applied to patients who started nivolumab under 1 year after ASCT.

The receptor was isolated from a human donor with classical Hodgkin lymphoma. Material: peripheral blood mononuclear cells (PBMCs), obtained before the fourth cycle of nivolumab.

CDR3 in amino acids: CASSRTSGGDRTDTQYF. The CDR3 nucleotides read TGTGCCAGCAGCCGGACTAGCGGGGGGGATCGCACAGATACGCAGTATTTT. The chain joins TRBV11-2 to TRBJ2-3, with 15 nucleotides matching TRBD2. The V gene end was trimmed by 5 bases and the J gene end by 1 base; junction bases not matched to a gene: 4. This CDR3 comprises 17 residues. The V gene's germline CDR1 is SGHAT and CDR2 FQNNGV.